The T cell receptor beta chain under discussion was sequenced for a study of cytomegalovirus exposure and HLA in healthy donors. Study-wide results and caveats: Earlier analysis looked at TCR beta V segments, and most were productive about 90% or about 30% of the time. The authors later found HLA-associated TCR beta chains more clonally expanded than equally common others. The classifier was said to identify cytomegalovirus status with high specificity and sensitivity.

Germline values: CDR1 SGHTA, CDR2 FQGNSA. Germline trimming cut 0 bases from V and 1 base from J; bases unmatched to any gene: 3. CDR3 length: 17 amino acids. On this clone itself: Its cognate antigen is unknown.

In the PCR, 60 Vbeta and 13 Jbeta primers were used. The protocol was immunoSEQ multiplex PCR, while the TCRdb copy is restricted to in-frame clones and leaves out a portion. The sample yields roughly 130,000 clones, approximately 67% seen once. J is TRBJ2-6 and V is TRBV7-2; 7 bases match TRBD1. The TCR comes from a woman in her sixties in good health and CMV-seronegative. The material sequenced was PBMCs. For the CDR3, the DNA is TGTGCCAGCAGCTTAGCAGGGGGCAGGTCTGGGGCCAACGTCCTGACTTTC. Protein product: CASSLAGGRSGANVLTF.